This T cell receptor (beta chain) was sequenced for a study of OX40 agonist ivuxolimab in advanced cancers. As for the study in general: The diagnoses of dose-escalation patients were hepatocellular carcinoma, melanoma, renal cell or head and neck cancer. Findings and limits, study-wide: The study observed clonal expansion of CD4+ and CD8+ blood T cells by week 6 at 0.1 to 3.0 mg/kg.

Germline V CDR1 and CDR2: SNHLY, FYNNEI. The CDR3 totals 15 residues. Between the trimmed V and J ends, which lost 6 bases and 4 bases, there was a span of 18 bases. Data came from immunoSEQ multiplex PCR; TCRdb stores just in-frame clones and leaves some out. The sample shows about 72,000 clones, 85% to 90% of them seen only once. As regards this clone: Its target is unknown.

This sequence originates from an adult with an advanced solid tumor such as melanoma, head and neck, liver or kidney cancer. Specimen: CD4+ or CD8+ T cells sorted from blood, collected in a trial of the OX40 agonist ivuxolimab. The V call is TRBV2, the J call TRBJ1-2; D is unclear. For the CDR3, the DNA is TGTGCCAGCAGCGTCTACATATCCCAATTCTATGGCTACACCTTC. This codes for CASSVYISQFYGYTF.